Reported below is one TCR beta chain. No antigen is known for it. The TCRbeta library incorporated unique molecular identifiers. TCRdb recomputed calls from the PCR reads with MiXCR, one row per CDR3 protein. In the table there are 250,000 to 400,000 distinct CDR3 sequences, 23% of which are singletons. The sample belongs to a study of T-cell reconstitution after alpha-beta-depleted transplantation in children. Study findings and constraints: Alpha-beta T cells about two months after transplant reportedly derived from several hundred expanded graft clones. Surviving recipient T cells and thymic progenitors underlay high day-60 TCRbeta diversity in some patients. T-cell numbers and diversity one year post-transplant derived largely from freshly generated T cells.

The CDR3 consists of 11 residues. V gave up 3 bases and J gave up 2 bases, with 4 bases separating them. Germline assignment: CDR1 SQVTM and CDR2 ANQGSEA. The TCR sequence derives from a male patient between 10 and 17 years old who had a stem cell transplant for acute lymphoblastic leukemia, so the T cells may come from the graft donor. The sequencing here drew on PBMCs, mostly from graft donor cells, taken 180 days after TCRalphabeta/CD19-depleted stem cell transplant. The J gene is TRBJ1-2, the V gene TRBV29-1, with no clear D. The CDR3 coding sequence is TGCAGCGTTGACAAAAACTATGGCTACACCTTC. Its translation: CSVDKNYGYTF.